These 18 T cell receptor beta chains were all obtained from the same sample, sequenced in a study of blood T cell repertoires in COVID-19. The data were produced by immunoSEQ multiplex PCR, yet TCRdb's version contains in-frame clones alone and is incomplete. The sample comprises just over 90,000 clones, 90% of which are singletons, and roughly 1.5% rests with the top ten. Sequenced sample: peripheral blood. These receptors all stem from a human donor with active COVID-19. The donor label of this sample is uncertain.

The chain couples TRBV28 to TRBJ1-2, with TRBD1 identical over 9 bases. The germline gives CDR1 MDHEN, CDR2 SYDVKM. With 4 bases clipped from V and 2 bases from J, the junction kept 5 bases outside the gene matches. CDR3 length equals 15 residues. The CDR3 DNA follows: TGTGCCAGCAGTTCACAGGGGGCGTCCAACTATGGCTACACCTTC. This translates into CASSSQGASNYGYTF.

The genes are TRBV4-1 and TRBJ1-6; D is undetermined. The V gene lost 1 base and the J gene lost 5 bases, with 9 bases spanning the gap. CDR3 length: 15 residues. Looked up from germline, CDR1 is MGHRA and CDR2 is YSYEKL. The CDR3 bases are TGCGCCAGCAGCCAAGGCCTTCGGGATAATTCACCCCTCCACTTT. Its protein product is CASSQGLRDNSPLHF.

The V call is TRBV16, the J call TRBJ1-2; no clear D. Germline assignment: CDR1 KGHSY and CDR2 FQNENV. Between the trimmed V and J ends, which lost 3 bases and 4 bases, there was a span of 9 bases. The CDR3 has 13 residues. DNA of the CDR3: TGTGCCAGCAGCCAGATACAGTTCTATGGCTACACCTTC. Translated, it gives CASSQIQFYGYTF.

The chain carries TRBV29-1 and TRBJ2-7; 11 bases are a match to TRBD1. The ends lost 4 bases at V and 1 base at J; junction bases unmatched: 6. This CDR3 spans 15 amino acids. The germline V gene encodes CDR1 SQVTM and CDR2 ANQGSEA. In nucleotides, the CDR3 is TGCAGCGTTGTCGTAGGGACAGGGGGTTCCTACGAGCAGTACTTC. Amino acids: CSVVVGTGGSYEQYF.

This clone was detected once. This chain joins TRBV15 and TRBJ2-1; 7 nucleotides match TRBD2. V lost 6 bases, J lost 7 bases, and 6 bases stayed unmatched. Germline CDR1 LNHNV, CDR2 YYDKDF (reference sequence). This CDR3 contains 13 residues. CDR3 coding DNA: TGTGCCACCAGGGGAGGGGCCGAAAATGAGCAGTTCTTC. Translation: CATRGGAENEQFF.

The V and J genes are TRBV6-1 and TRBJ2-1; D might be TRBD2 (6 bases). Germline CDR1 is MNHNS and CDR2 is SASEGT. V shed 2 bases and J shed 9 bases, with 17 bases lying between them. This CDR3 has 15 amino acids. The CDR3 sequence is CASSEPPGVVAEQFF. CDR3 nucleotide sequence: TGTGCCAGCAGTGAACCCCCGGGGGTGGTCGCTGAGCAGTTCTTC.

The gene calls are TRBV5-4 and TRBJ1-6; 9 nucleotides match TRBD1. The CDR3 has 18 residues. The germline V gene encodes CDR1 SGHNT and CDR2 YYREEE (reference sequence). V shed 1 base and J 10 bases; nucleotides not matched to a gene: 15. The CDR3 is CASSLSWDRDGTASPLHF. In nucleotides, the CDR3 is TGTGCCAGCAGCTTGTCGTGGGACAGGGATGGCACAGCCTCACCCCTCCACTTT.

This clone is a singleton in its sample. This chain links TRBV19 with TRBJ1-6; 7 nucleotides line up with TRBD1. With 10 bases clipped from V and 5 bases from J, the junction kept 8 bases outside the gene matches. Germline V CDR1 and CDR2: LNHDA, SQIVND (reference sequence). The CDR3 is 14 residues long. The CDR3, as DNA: TGTGCCACCGATACAGGGGTCGATAATTCACCCCTCCACTTT. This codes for CATDTGVDNSPLHF.

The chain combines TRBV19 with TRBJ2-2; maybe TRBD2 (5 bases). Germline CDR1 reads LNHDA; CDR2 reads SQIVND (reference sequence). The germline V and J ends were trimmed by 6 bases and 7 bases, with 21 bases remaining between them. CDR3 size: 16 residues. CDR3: CASSLRPGSRSGELFF. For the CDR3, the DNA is TGTGCCAGTAGCCTTCGTCCGGGATCAAGAAGCGGGGAGCTGTTTTTT.

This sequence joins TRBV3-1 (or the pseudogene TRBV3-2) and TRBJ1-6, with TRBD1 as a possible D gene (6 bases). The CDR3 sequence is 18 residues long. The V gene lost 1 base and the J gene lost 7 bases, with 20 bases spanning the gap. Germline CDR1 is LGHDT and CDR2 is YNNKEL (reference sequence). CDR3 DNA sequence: TGTGCCAGCAGCCAAGTACGAATAACAGGGTTGGAGAATTCACCCCTCCACTTT. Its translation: CASSQVRITGLENSPLHF.

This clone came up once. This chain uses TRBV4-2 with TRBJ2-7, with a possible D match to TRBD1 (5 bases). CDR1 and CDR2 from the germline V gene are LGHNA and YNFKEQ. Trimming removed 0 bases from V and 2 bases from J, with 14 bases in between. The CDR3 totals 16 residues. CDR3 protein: CASSQDKTDRPYEQYF. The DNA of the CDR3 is TGTGCCAGCAGCCAAGATAAGACAGACCGCCCCTACGAGCAGTACTTC.

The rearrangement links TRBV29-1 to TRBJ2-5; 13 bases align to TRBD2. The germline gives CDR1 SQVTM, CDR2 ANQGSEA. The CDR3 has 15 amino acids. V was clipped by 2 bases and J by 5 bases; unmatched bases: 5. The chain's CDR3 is CSVEPLAGGRETQYF. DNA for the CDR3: TGCAGCGTTGAACCACTAGCGGGGGGGCGTGAGACCCAGTACTTC.

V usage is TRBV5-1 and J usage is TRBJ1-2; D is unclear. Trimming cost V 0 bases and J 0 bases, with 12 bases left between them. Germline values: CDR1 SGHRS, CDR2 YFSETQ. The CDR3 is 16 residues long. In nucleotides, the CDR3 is TGCGCCAGCAGCTTGGAGGAAGGAGTCGCTAACTATGGCTACACCTTC. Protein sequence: CASSLEEGVANYGYTF.

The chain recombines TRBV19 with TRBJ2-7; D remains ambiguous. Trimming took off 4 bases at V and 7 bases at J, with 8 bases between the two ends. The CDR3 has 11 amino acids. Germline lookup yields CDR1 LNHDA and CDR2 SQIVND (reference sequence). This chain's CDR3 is CASSNLGEQYF. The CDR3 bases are TGTGCCAGTAGTAACCTAGGTGAGCAGTACTTC.

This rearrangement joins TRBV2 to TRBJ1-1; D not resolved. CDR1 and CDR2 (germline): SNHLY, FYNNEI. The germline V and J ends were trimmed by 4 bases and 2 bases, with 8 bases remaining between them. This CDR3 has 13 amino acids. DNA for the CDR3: TGTGCCAGCAGTGGGGCCGGAAACACTGAAGCTTTCTTT. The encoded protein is CASSGAGNTEAFF.

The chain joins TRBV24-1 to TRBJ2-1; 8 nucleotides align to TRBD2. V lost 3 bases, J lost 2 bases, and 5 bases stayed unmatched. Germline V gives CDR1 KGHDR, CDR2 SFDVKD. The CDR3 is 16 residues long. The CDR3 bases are TGTGCCACCAGTGATCCGACTAGCGCCGCCTACAATGAGCAGTTCTTC. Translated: CATSDPTSAAYNEQFF.

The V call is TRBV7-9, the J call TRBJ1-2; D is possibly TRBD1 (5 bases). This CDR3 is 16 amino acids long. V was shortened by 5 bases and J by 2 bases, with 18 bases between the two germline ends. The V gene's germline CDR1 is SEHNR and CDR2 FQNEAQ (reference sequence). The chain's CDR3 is CASSPQSPAGNYGYTF. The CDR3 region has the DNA TGTGCCAGCAGCCCCCAAAGCCCCGCAGGGAACTATGGCTACACCTTC.

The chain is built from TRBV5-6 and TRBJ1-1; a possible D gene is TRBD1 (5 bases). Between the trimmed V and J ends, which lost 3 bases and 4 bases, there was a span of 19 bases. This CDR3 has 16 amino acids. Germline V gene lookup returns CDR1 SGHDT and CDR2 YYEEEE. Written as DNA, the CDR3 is TGTGCCAGCAGCTGGATAGCAGGGAAGTCGGCCACTGAAGCTTTCTTT. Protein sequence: CASSWIAGKSATEAFF.